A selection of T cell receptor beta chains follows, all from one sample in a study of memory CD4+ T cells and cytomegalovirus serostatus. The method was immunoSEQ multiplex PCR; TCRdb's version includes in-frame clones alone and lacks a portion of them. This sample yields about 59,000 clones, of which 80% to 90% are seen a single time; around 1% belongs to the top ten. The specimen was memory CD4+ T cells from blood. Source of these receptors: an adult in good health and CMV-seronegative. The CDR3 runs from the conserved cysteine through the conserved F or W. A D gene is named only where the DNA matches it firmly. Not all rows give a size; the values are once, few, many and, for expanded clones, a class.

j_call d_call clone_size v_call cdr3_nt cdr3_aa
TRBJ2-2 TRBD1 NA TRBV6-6 TGTGCCAGCAGCCCAGGGACAGGGGTGGGCGGGGAGCTGTTTTTT CASSPGTGVGGELFF
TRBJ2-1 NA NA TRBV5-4 TGTGCCAGCAGCCCGGGACTGGCCCAAGAGCAGTTCTTC CASSPGLAQEQFF
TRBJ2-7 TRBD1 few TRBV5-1 TGCGCCAGCAGCTTCAACCGGGACAGTTCCTACGAGCAGTACTTC CASSFNRDSSYEQYF
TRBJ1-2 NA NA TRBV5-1 TGCGCCAGCAGGATTTCTCCCGGGACCCCCTGTGGCTACACCTTC CASRISPGTPCGYTF
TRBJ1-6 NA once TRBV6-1 TGTGCCAGCAGAGACAGGCTGGGCTCACCCCTCCACTTT CASRDRLGSPLHF
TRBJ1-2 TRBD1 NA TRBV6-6 TGTGCCAGCAGTGCCGGACAGGGGGCTAAATCTGGCTACACCTTC CASSAGQGAKSGYTF
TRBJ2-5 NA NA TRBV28 TGTGCCAGCAGTTCACCTGGGGGCGAGACCCAGTACTTC CASSSPGGETQYF
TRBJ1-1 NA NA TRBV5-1 TGCGCCAGCAGCTTGGATCCCAGTGGCACTGAAGCTTTCTTT CASSLDPSGTEAFF
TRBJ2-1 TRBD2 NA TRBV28 TGTGCCAGCAGTTTGGCTAGCGGGCCCTACAATGAGCAGTTCTTC CASSLASGPYNEQFF
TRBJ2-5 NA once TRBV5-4 TGTGCCAGCCTTTCTCAGGGCCAAGAGACCCAGTACTTC CASLSQGQETQYF
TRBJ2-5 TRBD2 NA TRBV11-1 TGTGCCAGCAGCCCCGGACTAGCGGAGACCCAGTACTTC CASSPGLAETQYF
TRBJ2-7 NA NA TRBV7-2 TGTGCCAGCAGCTTGGGCGGAGAAAGCTCCTACGAGCAGTACTTC CASSLGGESSYEQYF
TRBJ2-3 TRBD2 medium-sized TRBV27 TGTGCCAGCATGTTGGGGGGAGCGGGGACAGATACGCAGTATTTT CASMLGGAGTDTQYF
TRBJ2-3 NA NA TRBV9 TGTGCCAGCAGTGTCGAAGATACGCAGTATTTT CASSVEDTQYF
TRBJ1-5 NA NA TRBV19 TGTGCCAGTAGAGGGGGGGTCATGATTGGCAATCAGCCCCAGCATTTT CASRGGVMIGNQPQHF
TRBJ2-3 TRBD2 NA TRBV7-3 TGTGCCAGCAGCCAGACTAGCGGCACAGATACGCAGTATTTT CASSQTSGTDTQYF
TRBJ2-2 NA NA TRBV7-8 TGTGCCAGCAGCTCAAGGCGAAGCGGAGCGAACACCGGGGAGCTGTTTTTT CASSSRRSGANTGELFF
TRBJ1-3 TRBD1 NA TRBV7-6 TGTGCCAGCAGCTCAAGGACAGGGGGCGCGGGGGACACCATATATTTT CASSSRTGGAGDTIYF
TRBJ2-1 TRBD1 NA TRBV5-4 TGTGCCAGCAGCCCCGGGACAGGGGGCTTCCACAATGAGCAGTTCTTC CASSPGTGGFHNEQFF
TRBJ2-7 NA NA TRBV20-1 TGCAGTGCTAGTAGGGGGGAAAGGCAGTACTTC CSASRGERQYF
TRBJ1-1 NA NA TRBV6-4 TGTGCCAGCAGAGAGGCAGGGCCTGAAGCTTTCTTT CASREAGPEAFF
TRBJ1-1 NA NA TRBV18 TGTGCCAGCTCACCCCTCGATCAGGGGATGAACACTGAAGCTTTCTTT CASSPLDQGMNTEAFF
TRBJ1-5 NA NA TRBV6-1 TGTGCCAGCAGTAAACCGGGGGGGAACCAGCCCCAGCATTTT CASSKPGGNQPQHF
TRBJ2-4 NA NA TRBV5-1 TGCGCCAGCAGCTTGGAAGGGGCGCGGAACATTCAGTACTTC CASSLEGARNIQYF
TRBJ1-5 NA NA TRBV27 TGTGCCAGCAGTTCCCTAGGGCAGGGTATGAATCAGCCCCAGCATTTT CASSSLGQGMNQPQHF
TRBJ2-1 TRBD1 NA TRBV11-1 TGTGCCAGCAGCTTTGGGACAGCCTACAATGAGCAGTTCTTC CASSFGTAYNEQFF
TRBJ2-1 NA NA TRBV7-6 TGTGCCAGCAGCCGAATAGATACCCCCCACAATGAGCAGTTCTTC CASSRIDTPHNEQFF
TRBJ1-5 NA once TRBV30 TGTGCCTGGAGTGTAGAGAAGGGCCCGGAGCATTTT CAWSVEKGPEHF
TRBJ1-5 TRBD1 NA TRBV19 TGTGCCAGTAGATTCGGACAGGGGAGCAATCAGCCCCAGCATTTT CASRFGQGSNQPQHF
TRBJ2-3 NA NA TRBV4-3 TGCGCCAGCAGCCAAGATTCAAGCACAGATACGCAGTATTTT CASSQDSSTDTQYF
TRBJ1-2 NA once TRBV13 TGTGCCAGCAGTTTAGGCAGTCTTAACTATGGCTACACCTTC CASSLGSLNYGYTF
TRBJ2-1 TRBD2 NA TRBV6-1 TGTGCCAGCAGTGAAAGGGCGGGAGGCATCAGGAATGAGCAGTTCTTC CASSERAGGIRNEQFF
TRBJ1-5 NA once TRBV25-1 TGTGCCAGCAGTGAAACGAGCCGGGATCAGCCCCAGCATTTT CASSETSRDQPQHF